What follows is one T cell receptor beta chain and its context. Trimming cost V 0 bases and J 4 bases, with 4 bases left between them. The CDR3 has 13 amino acids. Germline values: CDR1 SEHNR, CDR2 FQNEAQ (reference sequence). Likely unrecorded immune exposures existed in these nominally healthy donors. This entry belongs to a study of cytomegalovirus exposure and HLA in healthy donors. PCR involved 60 Vbeta and 13 Jbeta primers. Assay: immunoSEQ multiplex PCR; the TCRdb copy retains only in-frame clones and omits some. Of over 150,000 clones in the sample, 60% to 80% were seen once. This chain uses TRBV7-9 with TRBJ1-3; D gene ambiguous. The clonotype originates from a male donor in good health and CMV-seronegative. Sequencing was done on a sample of PBMCs. The CDR3 here is CASSLAQGNTIYF. CDR3 nucleotides: TGTGCCAGCAGCTTAGCACAGGGAAACACCATATATTTT.